This T cell receptor (beta chain) emerged from a study of CD8 T cells in ankylosing spondylitis. This clonotype was counted at least ten times. What it binds is unknown. Study-level points and caveats: Earlier literature documents some of the motif variants in reactive arthritis synovial fluid and blood.

MiXCR, applied by TCRdb to the 5' RACE reads, yields one record per CDR3 protein. Seen here are about 160,000 distinct CDR3 sequences, around 16% observed once, and the top ten hold around 7.6%. This CDR3 is 16 amino acids long. The V gene end was trimmed by 7 bases and the J gene end by 0 bases; junction bases not matched to a gene: 9. Germline CDR1 ENHRY, CDR2 SYGVKD. The receptor was derived from a male donor with ankylosing spondylitis or in good health (not recorded which). J is TRBJ1-3 and V is TRBV10-3, with 7 nucleotides matching TRBD1. Sequencing used blood, either unsorted or a sorted T cell fraction (not recorded which). CDR3 protein: CAIKNRDSFSGNTIYF. The CDR3 bases are TGTGCCATCAAAAATAGGGACAGCTTCTCTGGAAACACCATATATTTT.